Listed below are T cell receptor beta chains from one sample, sequenced in a study of blood T cell repertoires in COVID-19. Using immunoSEQ multiplex PCR, the repertoire was profiled, and TCRdb retains in-frame clones only, with some absent. Among about 200,000 clones listed, about nine tenths were seen once. Specimen: peripheral blood. These receptors all stem from a man aged 40-55 years with acute or convalescent COVID-19. CDR3s include the opening cysteine and the closing phenylalanine or tryptophan. The D gene is left open where the match is weak. Some rows mark clone size as missing; the rest say once, few, many or name a class of expanded clone.

d_gene | abundance | j_gene | v_gene | CDR3nt | CDR3aa
- | - | TRBJ1-1 | TRBV28 | TGTGCCAGCAGTTTAGCCGCGGGCGGGACTGAAGCTTTCTTT | CASSLAAGGTEAFF
TRBD1 | few | TRBJ1-6 | TRBV5-4 | TGTGCCAGCAGCTTGCAGGGGGCGTCTCTAACCCTCCACTTT | CASSLQGASLTLHF
TRBD1 | - | TRBJ2-3 | TRBV5-1 | TGCGCCAGCAGCTTGGATCCGGGACAGTTCACAGATACGCAGTATTTT | CASSLDPGQFTDTQYF
- | few | TRBJ2-7 | TRBV2 | TGTGCCAGCAGCAACATCTACGAGCAGTACTTC | CASSNIYEQYF
TRBD2 | - | TRBJ2-5 | TRBV9 | TGTGCCAGCAGCGTAGGAGGACTAGCGGGGCAAGAGACCCAGTACTTC | CASSVGGLAGQETQYF
TRBD1 | - | TRBJ2-7 | TRBV27 | TGTGCCAGCAGTTTCGCCGGGACAGGGGAGGGCGAGCAGTACTTC | CASSFAGTGEGEQYF
- | - | TRBJ2-1 | TRBV6-2/TRBV6-3 | TGTGCCAGCAGTTACAGGGGAGGGGGAAACGCCTACAATGAGCAGTTCTTC | CASSYRGGGNAYNEQFF
- | few | TRBJ1-5 | TRBV9 | TGTGCCAGCAGCGTAGGCGGTAGCAATCAGCCCCAGCATTTT | CASSVGGSNQPQHF
- | - | TRBJ1-6 | TRBV2 | TGTGCCAGCAGGGGGCACGGGAGCTCCTATAATTCACCCCTCCACTTT | CASRGHGSSYNSPLHF
TRBD1 | - | TRBJ2-3 | TRBV19 | TGTGCCAGTAGTATTAGGGACAGGAGCACAGATACGCAGTATTTT | CASSIRDRSTDTQYF
- | - | TRBJ1-4 | TRBV4-3 | TGCGCCAGCAGCCAAGATCTTGGGGGAGGGAATGAAAAACTGTTTTTT | CASSQDLGGGNEKLFF
TRBD1 | once | TRBJ2-7 | TRBV9 | TGTGCCAGCAGCCCATCGACAGGGCCCTACGAGCAGTACTTC | CASSPSTGPYEQYF
TRBD1 | - | TRBJ2-7 | TRBV28 | TGTGCCAGCAGTGATGGGACAGGGTGGACCTACGAGCAGTACTTC | CASSDGTGWTYEQYF
TRBD1 | - | TRBJ1-5 | TRBV18 | TGTGCCAGCTCACTGGACAGGGGAGTGGATCAGCCCCAGCATTTT | CASSLDRGVDQPQHF
TRBD2 | - | TRBJ2-2 | TRBV5-4 | TGTGCCAGCAGCGACCCCTCTAGCGGGGTTGACGGGGAGCTGTTTTTT | CASSDPSSGVDGELFF
- | - | TRBJ1-2 | TRBV6-6 | TGTGCCAGCGCTCCAGATCAATATGATGGCTACACCTTC | CASAPDQYDGYTF
- | - | TRBJ1-3 | TRBV5-1 | TGCGCCAGCAGCTTGGCCGGGGGGTCTGGTGGAAACACCATATATTTT | CASSLAGGSGGNTIYF
TRBD2 | - | TRBJ2-1 | TRBV18 | TGTGCCAGCTCACCAGGTCTAGCGGGATCTCAGGGCAATGAGCAGTTCTTC | CASSPGLAGSQGNEQFF
TRBD2 | - | TRBJ2-7 | TRBV7-8 | TGTGCCAGCAGCCCTAGCGGGGCTAGCGGGGGCTCCTACGAGCAGTACTTC | CASSPSGASGGSYEQYF
TRBD2 | - | TRBJ2-3 | TRBV30 | TGTGCCTGGAGAGTAAGCGGGGGGAGAGATACGCAGTATTTT | CAWRVSGGRDTQYF
- | - | TRBJ2-1 | TRBV7-9 | TGTGCCAGCAGCTTCGGATGGGGGCAAGGGGACAATGAGCAGTTCTTC | CASSFGWGQGDNEQFF
TRBD2 | - | TRBJ2-7 | TRBV27 | TGTGCCAGCAGTGAACGGACTAGCGGGGGGACCTACGAGCAGTACTTC | CASSERTSGGTYEQYF
- | - | TRBJ1-2 | TRBV7-9 | TGTGCCAGCAGCTTAGGGGCAGGGATTAACTATGGCTACACCTTC | CASSLGAGINYGYTF
- | - | TRBJ2-1 | TRBV6-2/TRBV6-3 | TGTGCCAGCAGTTTAAGACGTATCACGGCGGATGAGCAGTTCTTC | CASSLRRITADEQFF
- | - | TRBJ2-1 | TRBV15 | TGTGCCACCAGCGGGGGACTTTACAATGAGCAGTTCTTC | CATSGGLYNEQFF
TRBD2 | - | TRBJ2-4 | TRBV14 | TGTGCCAGCAGCAGGCGGGGGACCAAAAACATTCAGTACTTC | CASSRRGTKNIQYF
TRBD1 | - | TRBJ1-3 | TRBV5-4 | TGTGCCAGCAGCTCGGGACAGGCGAGATCTGGAAACACCATATATTTT | CASSSGQARSGNTIYF
TRBD1 | - | TRBJ2-5 | TRBV7-2 | TGTGCCAGCAGCTTCAGGGGGCTGGAGACCCAGTACTTC | CASSFRGLETQYF
- | - | TRBJ1-2 | TRBV2 | TGTGCCAGCAGGTTAGACTCAATTTCGGCGTTC | CASRLDSISAF
- | few | TRBJ1-5 | TRBV2 | TGTGCCAGCAGGGGCAGGGCTATCCAGCCCCAGCATTTT | CASRGRAIQPQHF
TRBD1 | - | TRBJ1-1 | TRBV6-6 | TGTGCCAGCAATAAGGACAGGGGGAACACTGAAGCTTTCTTT | CASNKDRGNTEAFF
- | - | TRBJ1-6 | TRBV2 | TGTGCCAGCGCAGGGGTGGCGAGCTCCTATAATTCACCCCTCCACTTT | CASAGVASSYNSPLHF
TRBD2 | - | TRBJ2-7 | TRBV4-1 | TGCGCCAGCAGCCAAGGAAGGATAGCGGGCAACGAGCAGTACTTC | CASSQGRIAGNEQYF
- | - | TRBJ2-2 | TRBV9 | TGTGCCAGCAGCGTAGAAGGAGACGCAGTCACCGGGGAGCTGTTTTTT | CASSVEGDAVTGELFF
- | - | TRBJ1-4 | TRBV4-1 | TGCGCCAGCAGCCAAGGTCGGGGAGGGGCAACTAATGAAAAACTGTTTTTT | CASSQGRGGATNEKLFF
- | - | TRBJ1-1 | TRBV25-1 | TGTGCCAGCAGTGCGACAGCGATGAACACTGAAGCTTTCTTT | CASSATAMNTEAFF
- | - | TRBJ2-7 | TRBV27 | TGTGCCAGCAGTTTACGGGGGGCCTCCTACGAGCAGTACTTC | CASSLRGASYEQYF